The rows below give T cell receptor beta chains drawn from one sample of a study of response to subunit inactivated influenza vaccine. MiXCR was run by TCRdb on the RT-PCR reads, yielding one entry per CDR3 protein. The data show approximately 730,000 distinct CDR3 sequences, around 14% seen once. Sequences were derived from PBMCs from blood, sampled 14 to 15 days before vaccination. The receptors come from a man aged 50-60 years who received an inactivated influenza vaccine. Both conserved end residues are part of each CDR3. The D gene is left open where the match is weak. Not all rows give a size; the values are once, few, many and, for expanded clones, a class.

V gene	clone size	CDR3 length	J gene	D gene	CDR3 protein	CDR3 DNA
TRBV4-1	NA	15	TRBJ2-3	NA	CVSSQGRAGADTQYF	TGCGTCAGCAGCCAAGGCAGGGCTGGGGCAGATACGCAGTATTTT
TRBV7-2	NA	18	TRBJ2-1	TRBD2	CASSLAPRGAGSYNEQFF	TGTGCCAGCAGCTTAGCCCCTCGCGGAGCGGGGAGCTACAATGAGCAGTTCTTC
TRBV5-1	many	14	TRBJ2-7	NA	CASSLDSVYDEQYF	TGCGCCAGCAGCTTGGACAGCGTATATGACGAGCAGTACTTC
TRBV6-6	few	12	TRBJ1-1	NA	CASSIIRTEAFF	TGTGCCAGCAGTATTATAAGGACTGAAGCTTTCTTT
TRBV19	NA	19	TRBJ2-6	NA	CASSIATVIGSSGANVLTF	TGTGCCAGTAGTATAGCAACGGTTATAGGAAGCTCTGGGGCCAACGTCCTGACTTTC
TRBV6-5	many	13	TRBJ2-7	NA	CASSYNRFYEQYF	TGTGCCAGCAGTTACAATAGATTCTACGAGCAGTACTTC
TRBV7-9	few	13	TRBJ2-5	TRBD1	CASSPTGLVTQYF	TGTGCCAGCAGCCCGACAGGGCTAGTGACCCAGTACTTC
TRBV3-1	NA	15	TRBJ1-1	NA	CASSRSGDLNTEAFF	TGTGCCAGCAGCCGTTCCGGAGATTTGAACACTGAAGCTTTCTTT
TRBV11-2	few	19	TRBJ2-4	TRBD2	CASSPLPGLAGIAKNIQYF	TGTGCCAGCAGCCCACTCCCGGGACTAGCGGGAATAGCCAAAAACATTCAGTACTTC
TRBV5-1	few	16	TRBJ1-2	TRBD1	CASSLGTGGLVYGYTF	TGCGCCAGCAGCCTCGGGACAGGGGGCTTGGTCTATGGCTACACCTTC
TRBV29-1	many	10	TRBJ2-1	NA	CSVEVNEQFF	TGCAGCGTTGAAGTAAATGAGCAGTTCTTC
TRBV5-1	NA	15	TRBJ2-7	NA	CASSLAISRGAEQYF	TGCGCCAGCAGCTTGGCCATTTCGAGGGGGGCCGAGCAGTACTTC
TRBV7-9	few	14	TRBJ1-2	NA	CASSLGNTPGGYTF	TGTGCCAGCAGCTTAGGCAACACTCCGGGCGGCTACACCTTC
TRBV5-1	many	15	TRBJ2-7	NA	CASSLDLRQPYEQYF	TGCGCCAGCAGCTTGGATCTTCGACAGCCCTACGAGCAGTACTTC
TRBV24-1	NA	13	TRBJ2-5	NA	CATSPGGSETQYF	TGTGCCACCAGTCCCGGCGGTTCAGAGACCCAGTACTTC
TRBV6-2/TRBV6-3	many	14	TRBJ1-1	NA	CASSFQGSHTEAFF	TGTGCCAGCAGTTTCCAGGGTTCCCACACTGAAGCTTTCTTT
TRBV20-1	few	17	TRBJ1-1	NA	CSVNNDLRSVLNTEAFF	TGCAGTGTCAACAATGACTTACGTTCCGTGTTGAACACTGAAGCTTTCTTT
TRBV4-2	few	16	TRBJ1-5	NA	CASSQDLQGGGQPQHF	TGTGCCAGCAGCCAAGATCTCCAGGGTGGAGGTCAGCCCCAGCATTTT
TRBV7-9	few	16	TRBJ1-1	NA	CASSRWGPRNNTEAFF	TGTGCCAGCAGCCGCTGGGGGCCCCGGAATAACACTGAAGCTTTCTTT
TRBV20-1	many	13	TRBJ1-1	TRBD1	CSAPGQQRSEAFF	TGCAGTGCCCCGGGACAGCAACGAAGTGAAGCTTTCTTT
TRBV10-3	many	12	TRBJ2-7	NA	CAISGRGDEQYF	TGTGCCATCAGTGGGAGGGGCGACGAGCAGTACTTC
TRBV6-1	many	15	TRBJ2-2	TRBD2	CASSRRGLEAGELFF	TGTGCCAGCAGTAGAAGGGGACTAGAGGCCGGGGAGCTGTTTTTT
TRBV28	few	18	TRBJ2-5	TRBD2	CASSHSGLAGLMEETQYF	TGTGCCAGCAGTCATAGTGGACTAGCGGGGCTAATGGAAGAGACCCAGTACTTC
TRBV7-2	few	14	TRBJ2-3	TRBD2	CASAKREGADTQYF	TGTGCCAGCGCAAAGCGGGAGGGAGCAGATACGCAGTATTTT
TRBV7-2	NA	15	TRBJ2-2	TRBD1	CASSLASGGAGELFF	TGTGCCAGCAGCTTAGCCTCAGGGGGCGCCGGGGAGCTGTTTTTT
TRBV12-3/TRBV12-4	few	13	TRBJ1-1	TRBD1	CATTGEMNTEAFF	TGTGCCACTACAGGGGAGATGAACACTGAAGCTTTCTTT
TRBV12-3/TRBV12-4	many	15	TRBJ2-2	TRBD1	CASRQQGSSTGELFF	TGTGCCAGCAGACAACAGGGGTCGAGCACCGGGGAGCTGTTTTTT
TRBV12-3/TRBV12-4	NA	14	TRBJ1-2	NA	CASSSIYGAYGYTF	TGTGCCAGCAGCTCGATCTATGGCGCCTATGGCTACACCTTC
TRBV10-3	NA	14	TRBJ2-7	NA	CAITPTGSSYEQYF	TGTGCCATCACCCCGACAGGCAGCTCCTACGAGCAGTACTTC
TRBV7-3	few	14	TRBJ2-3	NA	CASSPGVSTDTQYF	TGTGCCAGCAGCCCAGGCGTCAGCACAGATACGCAGTATTTT
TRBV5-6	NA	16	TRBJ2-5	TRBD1	CASSWRTGGSLETQYF	TGTGCCAGCAGCTGGAGAACAGGGGGCAGCTTGGAGACCCAGTACTTC
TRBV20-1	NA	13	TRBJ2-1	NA	CSASLVTNNEQFF	TGCAGTGCTAGCTTGGTAACGAACAATGAGCAGTTCTTC
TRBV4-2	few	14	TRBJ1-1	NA	CASSQDPANTEAFF	TGTGCCAGCAGCCAAGATCCGGCGAACACTGAAGCTTTCTTT
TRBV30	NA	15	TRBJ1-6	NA	CASGGASSYNSPLHF	TGTGCCTCGGGTGGGGCAAGCTCCTATAATTCACCCCTCCACTTT